This T cell receptor (beta chain) is from a study of blood T cell repertoires in COVID-19. The germline V and J ends were trimmed by 0 bases and 8 bases, with 13 bases remaining between them. From germline, CDR1 is MNHEY and CDR2 SVGAGI. This CDR3 spans 14 amino acids. Original analysis: By means of reference gene primer amplification, nucleated cell counts were estimated. The method was immunoSEQ multiplex PCR; TCRdb's version includes in-frame clones alone and lacks a portion of them. V, J and clone size derive from that table, while D and trimming were established from the DNA sequence. The sample has around 110,000 clones, approximately 82% seen once.

The chain joins TRBV6-5 to TRBJ1-2; tentative D call: TRBD1 (6 bases). The specimen was peripheral blood. This clonotype was sampled from a man in his sixties or seventies with active or convalescent COVID-19. The CDR3, as DNA: TGTGCCAGCAGTTACTCGCGGGGGGCGCGCGGCTACACCTTC. Its protein product is CASSYSRGARGYTF.